This paragraph reports one TCR beta chain. This entry comes from a study of glioma-infiltrating T cells. V lost 4 bases and J lost 0, with 16 bases in between. Germline V lookup: CDR1 SQVTM, CDR2 ANQGSEA. This CDR3 is built from 15 residues. Amplification of TCR alpha and beta CDR3 regions from RNA used iRepertoire nested multiplex PCR. For one-step reverse transcription and amplification, about 85-400 ng of tissue mRNA or PBMC total RNA was used. TCRdb re-derived calls from the multiplex PCR reads in MiXCR, one entry per CDR3 protein. Among about 180,000 distinct CDR3 sequences listed, roughly 45% were seen once.

This TCR derives from a human donor with low-grade glioma or glioblastoma, undergoing nonglioma brain surgery, or in good health (not recorded which). The material sequenced was glioma tissue, nonneoplastic brain tissue, or PBMCs (not recorded which). This rearrangement joins TRBV29-1 to TRBJ2-7; D could derive from TRBD1 or TRBD2 (6 bases each). CDR3 nucleotides: TGCAGCGTTGGTCCCCCGGGGGCAATCTCCTACGAGCAGTACTTC. Its protein product is CSVGPPGAISYEQYF.